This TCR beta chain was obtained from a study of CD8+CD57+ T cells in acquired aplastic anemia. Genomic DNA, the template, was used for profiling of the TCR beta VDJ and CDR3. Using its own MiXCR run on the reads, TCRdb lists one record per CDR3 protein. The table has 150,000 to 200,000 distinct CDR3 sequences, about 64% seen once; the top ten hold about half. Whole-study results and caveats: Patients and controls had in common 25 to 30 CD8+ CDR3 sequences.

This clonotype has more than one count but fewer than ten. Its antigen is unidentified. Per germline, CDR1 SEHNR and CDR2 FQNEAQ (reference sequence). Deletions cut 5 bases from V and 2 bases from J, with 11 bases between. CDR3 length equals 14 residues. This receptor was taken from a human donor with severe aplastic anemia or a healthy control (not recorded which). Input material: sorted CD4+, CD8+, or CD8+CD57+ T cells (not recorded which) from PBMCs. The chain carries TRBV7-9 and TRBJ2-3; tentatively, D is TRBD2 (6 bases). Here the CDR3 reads CASSLRDFTDTQYF. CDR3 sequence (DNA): TGTGCCAGCAGCCTCCGGGACTTCACAGATACGCAGTATTTT.